The 20 T cell receptor beta chains below come from one sample, sequenced in a study of cytomegalovirus exposure and HLA in healthy donors. Sequenced by immunoSEQ multiplex PCR; TCRdb stores in-frame clones only, minus some. The sample includes some 150,000 clones, 85% to 90% of them seen just once. The source material was PBMCs. These receptors were collected from a man aged 18-30 years in good health and CMV-seronegative.

The chain couples TRBV5-8 to TRBJ2-5, with D possibly TRBD1 on 6 matching bases. The V end lost 4 bases, the J end lost 2 bases, and 9 bases lay between the germline ends. Germline CDR1 SGHTS, CDR2 YDEGEE. The length of the CDR3 is 13 residues. The CDR3 DNA follows: TGTGCCAGCAGCCCCGGACAGCAAGAGACCCAGTACTTC. This codes for CASSPGQQETQYF.

V and J are TRBV4-3 and TRBJ2-7, with 9 positions matching TRBD1. V lost 1 base, J lost 4 bases, and 5 bases stayed unmatched. This CDR3 has 15 amino acids. CDR1 is LGHNA, CDR2 YSLEER, per germline. The CDR3 DNA reads TGCGCCAGCAGCCAAGCTACAGGGGGCGAATACGAGCAGTACTTC. Amino acid sequence: CASSQATGGEYEQYF.

V is TRBV29-1 and J is TRBJ2-3; D is possibly TRBD2 (6 bases). This CDR3 is built from 13 residues. V lost 1 base, J lost 2 bases, and 7 bases lay in between. CDR1 SQVTM and CDR2 ANQGSEA come from the germline V gene. The CDR3 DNA reads TGCAGCGTTGAAGGCGGGGTCACAGATACGCAGTATTTT. This encodes CSVEGGVTDTQYF.

V gene TRBV28 combines with J gene TRBJ2-7; 9 bases are shared with TRBD1. J was trimmed by 3 bases and V by 5 bases; bases with no gene match: 2. CDR3 length equals 13 residues. CDR1 and CDR2 from the germline V gene are MDHEN and SYDVKM. The CDR3 is CASSRQGGYEQYF. In DNA form, the CDR3 reads TGTGCCAGCAGTCGACAGGGGGGCTACGAGCAGTACTTC.

The chain carries TRBV6-5 and TRBJ2-3, with TRBD2 matching 12 bases. The CDR3 extends over 15 amino acids. The trim removed 8 bases at V and 4 bases at J, leaving 7 bases unmatched. Germline V CDR1 and CDR2: MNHEY, SVGAGI. CDR3 region: CASGLAGGNADTQYF. CDR3 DNA sequence: TGTGCCAGCGGTCTAGCGGGAGGGAACGCAGATACGCAGTATTTT.

V gene TRBV2 combines with J gene TRBJ2-1; perhaps TRBD1 as D (6 bases). V was trimmed by 11 bases and J by 5 bases, leaving 19 bases between them. This CDR3 comprises 14 residues. Germline loops: CDR1 SNHLY, CDR2 FYNNEI. CDR3 region: CAQGRLATNNEQFF. CDR3 sequence (DNA): TGTGCCCAGGGGCGGCTAGCAACCAACAATGAGCAGTTCTTC.

The gene calls are TRBV5-1 and TRBJ2-5, with 7 bases lining up with TRBD2. V lost 0 bases, J lost 5 bases, and 4 bases stayed unmatched. Germline loops: CDR1 SGHRS, CDR2 YFSETQ. The CDR3 has 14 amino acids. Here the CDR3 reads CASSLAEGGETQYF. CDR3 DNA: TGCGCCAGCAGCTTGGCTGAGGGAGGGGAGACCCAGTACTTC.

The chain is built from TRBV6-1 and TRBJ1-5; no clear D. V lost 7 bases, J lost 2 bases, and 9 bases lay in between. The CDR3 has 13 residues. Germline CDR1 reads MNHNS; CDR2 reads SASEGT. CDR3 protein: CASTVRGNQPQHF. The CDR3 DNA is TGTGCCAGCACTGTGCGGGGCAATCAGCCCCAGCATTTT.

This chain links TRBV5-4 with TRBJ2-7, with a possible D match to TRBD1 (5 bases). The CDR3 totals 14 residues. V was pared by 4 bases and J by 5 bases, with 16 bases between. Germline V gene sequence: CDR1 SGHNT, CDR2 YYREEE (reference sequence). CDR3 nucleotides: TGTGCCAGCAGCCCTATCCAGGGTGTCCACGAGCAGTACTTC. Amino acids: CASSPIQGVHEQYF. The full variable domain, in which reference TRBV5-4 and TRBJ2-7 provide the parts outside the CDR3, is ETGVTQSPTHLIKTRGQQVTLRCSSQSGHNTVSWYQQALGQGPQFIFQYYREEENGRGNFPPRFSGLQFPNYSSELNVNALELDDSALYLCASSPIQGVHEQYFGPGTRLTVT.

The table lists this clone with a few counts. V is TRBV19 and J is TRBJ2-7, with D perhaps matching TRBD1 (5 bases). V was clipped by 5 bases and J by 0 bases, with 11 bases between them. The CDR3 runs 14 residues. Germline V gives CDR1 LNHDA, CDR2 SQIVND (reference sequence). The chain's CDR3 is CASSPAGHSYEQYF. CDR3 in DNA: TGTGCCAGTAGTCCGGCAGGGCACTCCTACGAGCAGTACTTC.

V usage is TRBV4-3 and J usage is TRBJ1-4; no reliable D call. This CDR3 region has 18 residues. Germline loops: CDR1 LGHNA, CDR2 YSLEER. Trimming took 0 bases from V and 5 from J, leaving 19 bases between them. The CDR3 here is CASSQDLRGGRANEKLFF. CDR3 nucleotide sequence: TGCGCCAGCAGCCAAGATCTAAGAGGTGGCAGAGCAAATGAAAAACTGTTTTTT.

This clone has only a few counts. The rearrangement uses TRBV6-6 and TRBJ1-5, with D perhaps TRBD1 (5 bases). Trimming pared 2 bases from V and 7 bases from J, leaving 18 bases between. Germline CDR1 reads MNHNY; CDR2 reads SVGAGI (reference sequence). The CDR3 totals 16 residues. The CDR3 loop reads CASSYQGSLVVQPQHF. The CDR3 bases are TGTGCCAGCAGTTACCAGGGTTCTTTGGTTGTCCAGCCCCAGCATTTT.

By share of the sample, this clone is medium-sized. V is TRBV11-2 and J is TRBJ1-2, with 7 bases aligning to TRBD1. Trimming removed 1 base from V and 8 bases from J; junction bases left unmatched: 4. Germline V gives CDR1 SGHAT, CDR2 FQNNGV. The CDR3 extends over 13 amino acids. CDR3: CASSLGTGAGYTF. In nucleotides, the CDR3 is TGTGCCAGCAGCTTAGGAACAGGGGCCGGCTACACCTTC.

The rearrangement joins TRBV29-1 to TRBJ2-1; 15 bases line up with TRBD2. Germline assignment: CDR1 SQVTM and CDR2 ANQGSEA. Trimming cost V 3 bases and J 7 bases; bases outside gene matches: 1. There are 14 residues in the CDR3. The DNA of the CDR3 is TGCAGCGTTGACGGGACTAGCGGGAGGAATGAGCAGTTCTTC. This gives the protein CSVDGTSGRNEQFF.

The V gene is TRBV27, the J gene TRBJ1-1; TRBD1 is a possible D gene (6 bases). There are 13 residues in the CDR3. V shed 6 bases and J shed 1 base, with 9 bases lying between them. CDR1 MNHEY and CDR2 SMNVEV come from the germline V gene (reference sequence). DNA for the CDR3: TGTGCCAGCAGGTTGACAGGGAACACTGAAGCTTTCTTT. It specifies CASRLTGNTEAFF.

The chain combines TRBV19 with TRBJ1-1, with 11 positions matching TRBD1. The CDR3 consists of 13 residues. The germline CDR1 and CDR2 sequences are LNHDA and SQIVND (reference sequence). V trimming: 10 bases; J trimming: 5 bases; junction bases outside the gene matches: 6. The CDR3 spells CATKDRGRTEAFF. The DNA of the CDR3 is TGTGCCACCAAGGACAGGGGGCGTACTGAAGCTTTCTTT.

The J gene is TRBJ2-7, the V gene TRBV18; 10 bases match TRBD2. The trim removed 3 bases at V and 2 bases at J, leaving 7 bases unmatched. Germline-derived CDR1 and CDR2 are KGHSH and LQKENI. CDR3 size: 16 residues. The CDR3, as DNA: TGTGCCAGCTCACCGTCGCTAGCGGGAGTAACCTACGAGCAGTACTTC. Residues: CASSPSLAGVTYEQYF.

This clone was seen a few times. The gene calls are TRBV29-1 and TRBJ2-1; 8 positions agree with TRBD1. Germline loops: CDR1 SQVTM, CDR2 ANQGSEA. The CDR3 loop spans 13 amino acids. The junction had 2 bases not matched to a gene; V was cut back by 2 bases and J by 5 bases. CDR3 nucleotides: TGCAGCGTTGAAAACAGGGGGGACAATGAGCAGTTCTTC. Its translation is CSVENRGDNEQFF.

The chain carries TRBV29-1 and TRBJ2-2; possibly TRBD1 for D (6 bases). CDR1 is SQVTM and CDR2 is ANQGSEA in the germline V gene. V lost 6 bases to trimming and J lost 3 bases, with 8 bases between them. The CDR3 consists of 12 residues. As DNA, the CDR3 is TGCAGCGTACAGGGTGACACCGGGGAGCTGTTTTTT. Amino acid sequence: CSVQGDTGELFF.

This clone was counted only a few times. The genes are TRBV6-5 and TRBJ1-1; D might be TRBD1 (6 bases). CDR1 MNHEY and CDR2 SVGAGI come from the germline V gene. This CDR3 is 14 amino acids long. V was clipped by 10 bases and J by 1 base, with 16 bases between them. In nucleotides, the CDR3 is TGTGCCACCCGTCTTGGGGGGGCGAACACTGAAGCTTTCTTT. It encodes CATRLGGANTEAFF.